What follows are 2 T cell receptor beta chains derived from one specimen sequenced in a study of identical twins. TCRdb redid the calling of the 5' RACE reads with MiXCR, one entry per CDR3 protein. Counted here are roughly 1.6 million distinct CDR3 sequences, less than 40% occurring once; the ten biggest clones make up roughly 0.3%. The specimen was cord blood. The receptors here all came from a newborn girl in good health.

This clonotype was observed at least ten times. J is TRBJ1-6 and V is TRBV11-2; D ambiguous. The CDR3 runs 15 residues. Germline V gene data show CDR1 as SGHAT and CDR2 as FQNNGV. The V end was cut by 5 bases, the J end by 8 bases, with 16 bases between. CDR3 DNA sequence: TGTGCCAGCAGCCCCCCTCCTCCTGGGGATTCACCCCTCCACTTT. Protein: CASSPPPPGDSPLHF.

The chain recombines TRBV14 with TRBJ1-2, with 8 bases fitting TRBD1. The V and J ends lost 1 base and 0 bases, in that order; junction bases with no gene match: 13. This CDR3 has 19 amino acids. Germline CDR1 SGHDN, CDR2 FVKESK. Here the CDR3 DNA reads TGTGCCAGCAGCCAAGGGGTAGGACAGGGCTGGATGCCTAACTATGGCTACACCTTC. It encodes CASSQGVGQGWMPNYGYTF.